One sample yielded the 11 T cell receptor beta chains listed below, sequenced in a study of memory CD4+ T cells and cytomegalovirus serostatus. The assay was immunoSEQ multiplex PCR, and TCRdb's table has in-frame clones only and misses some. This sample carries tens of thousands of clones, about 80% of them seen once, and the ten largest clones take under 0.75%. The sort gate was single viable CD3+CD4+CD8-CD45RO+ cells for memory CD4+ T cells. The sequenced sample was memory CD4+ T cells from blood. The receptors stem from an adult in good health and CMV-seronegative.

Points on this clone: Distinct nucleotide sequences in the sample also encode this CDR3. The chain links TRBV4-3 to TRBJ1-1, with D hard to call. Germline assignment: CDR1 LGHNA and CDR2 YSLEER. V was trimmed by 0 bases and J by 0 bases, leaving 14 bases between them. This CDR3 contains 17 residues. The CDR3 region has the DNA TGCGCCAGCAGCCAAGACGGGCCAGGCTTCATGAACACTGAAGCTTTCTTT. Translating it yields CASSQDGPGFMNTEAFF.

This clone has a handful of counts. The chain is built from TRBV29-1 and TRBJ1-2; 7 nucleotides line up with TRBD1. V was clipped by 7 bases and J by 0 bases; unmatched bases: 5. This CDR3 has 13 amino acids. Germline CDR1 reads SQVTM; CDR2 reads ANQGSEA. As DNA, the CDR3 is TGCAGCGCCAGGGGGTGGGCTAACTATGGCTACACCTTC. This translates into CSARGWANYGYTF.

The chain couples TRBV11-2 to TRBJ2-7, with D perhaps TRBD1 or TRBD2 (5 bases each). Germline CDR1 SGHAT, CDR2 FQNNGV. Trimming shortened V by 5 bases and J by 2 bases, and 16 bases separated the two germline ends. The CDR3 is 15 amino acids. The CDR3 DNA reads TGTGCCAGCAGCCAGCCCGGGACGGGCACCTACGAGCAGTACTTC. Protein product: CASSQPGTGTYEQYF.

J is TRBJ1-2 and V is TRBV7-2; possibly TRBD1 for D (5 bases). Per germline, CDR1 SGHTA and CDR2 FQGNSA. Trimming left V 4 bases short and J 4 bases short, with 10 bases between. This CDR3 has 13 amino acids. The CDR3 DNA is TGTGCCAGCAGCTCCGGGGCCGGCTATGGCTACACCTTC. Translation: CASSSGAGYGYTF. The full variable domain, rest sourced from reference TRBV7-2 and TRBJ1-2, is GAGVSQSPSNKVTEKGKDVELRCDPISGHTALYWYRQSLGQGLEFLIYFQGNSAPDKSGLPSDRFSAERTGGSVSTLTIQRTQQEDSAVYLCASSSGAGYGYTFGSGTRLTVV.

There are a few counts of this clone. This chain links TRBV11-2 with TRBJ2-1, with 7 bases fitting TRBD2. The CDR3 extends over 18 amino acids. V shed 1 base, J shed 0 bases, and the junction held 9 bases outside the gene matches. Germline V gene data show CDR1 as SGHAT and CDR2 as FQNNGV. CDR3 loop: CASSLGLSRTSSYNEQFF. CDR3 in DNA: TGTGCCAGCAGCTTAGGCTTATCTAGGACTAGCTCCTACAATGAGCAGTTCTTC.

The chain joins TRBV7-9 to TRBJ1-2, with D maybe TRBD1 (5 bases). Trimming left V 3 bases short and J 13 bases short, with 12 bases between. The CDR3 length is 11 residues. Looked up from germline, CDR1 is SEHNR and CDR2 is FQNEAQ (reference sequence). This chain's CDR3 is CASSLSSTVTF. CDR3 in DNA: TGTGCCAGCAGCTTGAGTTCGACAGTCACCTTC.

The CDR3 spells CASSIEVRVAYNEQFF. The CDR3 coding sequence is TGTGCCAGTAGTATAGAGGTCAGGGTAGCCTACAATGAGCAGTTCTTC. The chain carries TRBV19 and TRBJ2-1, with D possibly being TRBD1 (5 bases). The CDR3 totals 16 residues. V was trimmed by 0 bases and J by 2 bases, leaving 11 bases between them. Germline CDR1 is LNHDA and CDR2 is SQIVND (reference sequence).

The J gene is TRBJ2-1, the V gene TRBV29-1; D is uncertain. V was shortened by 0 bases and J by 0 bases, with 9 bases between the two germline ends. The length of the CDR3 is 15 residues. Germline V CDR1 and CDR2: SQVTM, ANQGSEA. The CDR3 loop is CSVEDDGSSYNEQFF. Here the CDR3 DNA reads TGCAGCGTTGAAGACGACGGTAGCTCCTACAATGAGCAGTTCTTC.

The V call is TRBV9, the J call TRBJ1-5; D may be TRBD1 (5 bases). V dropped 2 bases and J dropped 3 bases, with 12 bases sitting between them. Germline V gives CDR1 SGDLS, CDR2 YYNGEE. The CDR3 sequence is 15 residues long. The DNA for the CDR3 is TGTGCCAGCAGCGTTGGGGCGGGGACCAATCAGCCCCAGCATTTT. This sequence encodes CASSVGAGTNQPQHF.

The chain couples TRBV25-1 to TRBJ1-1; D unclear. Germline V gives CDR1 MGHDK, CDR2 SYGVNS. V lost 7 bases, J lost 0 bases, and 9 bases lay in between. The CDR3 sequence is 13 residues long. The CDR3 nucleotides read TGTGCCAGCACCAACGAACTGAACACTGAAGCTTTCTTT. This sequence encodes CASTNELNTEAFF.

The V gene is TRBV12-5, the J gene TRBJ2-6; no definite D call. The V gene lost 1 base and the J gene lost 4 bases, with 17 bases spanning the gap. Germline V lookup: CDR1 LGHNT, CDR2 FRNRAP. The length of the CDR3 is 18 residues. CDR3 in amino acids: CASGLGPGFPSGANVLTF. The CDR3 DNA reads TGTGCTAGTGGTTTGGGACCCGGGTTTCCCTCCGGGGCCAACGTCCTGACTTTC.